This T cell receptor (beta chain) came from a study of T cell responses to AZD1222 COVID-19 vaccine. Sequencing was performed with immunoSEQ multiplex PCR; in TCRdb, only in-frame clones are kept and a portion is missing. The data contain 150,000 to 200,000 clones, approximately 95% of them seen just once; the ten biggest clones take up about 1%. Material: peripheral blood, obtained 28 days after the second dose of the MenACWY control vaccine. The source is an adult who received the MenACWY meningococcal vaccine as a control.

CDR3 sequence reads: CASSIGRKDTQYF. The CDR3 DNA reads TGTGCCAGTAGTATTGGCCGCAAAGATACGCAGTATTTT. The rearrangement links TRBV19 to TRBJ2-3; D unresolved. This CDR3 is 13 amino acids long. Germline assignment: CDR1 LNHDA and CDR2 SQIVND (reference sequence). Between the trimmed V and J ends, which lost 3 bases and 5 bases, there was a span of 9 bases.